One T cell receptor beta chain is described in this entry. The antigen is undetermined. Sequence at one end of the junction differs from germline and may be a read error. The authors ran a second PCR of about 6 to 11 cycles using a sample-barcoded 5' primer and a J-beta primer mix. TCRdb used MiXCR to reprocess the 5' RACE reads, holding one entry per CDR3 protein. The profile shows around 990,000 distinct CDR3 sequences, around two fifths of them singletons. The source of the sample is a study of blood T cells in healthy people across ages. The study, taken as a whole, reports: Long-lived donors had more naive CD4+ cells and higher diversity than aged donors. With naive T cell percentage, TCR beta diversity showed a strong correlation.

The sample was blood. The source of this sequence is a man in his late teens or twenties in good health.

The CDR3 protein is CSSSPSDRVNEQFF. For the CDR3, the DNA is TGTTCCAGTAGTCCATCAGACAGGGTTAATGAGCAGTTCTTC. The chain recombines TRBV19 with TRBJ2-1; 7 bases align to TRBD1. Germline V CDR1 and CDR2: LNHDA, SQIVND (reference sequence). The CDR3 runs to 14 residues.